These T cell receptor beta chains were read from a single sample in a study of cytomegalovirus exposure and HLA in healthy donors. Profiling relied on immunoSEQ multiplex PCR, and the TCRdb table lists in-frame clones only, not all of them. The table lists some 160,000 clones, over 80% of them singletons. The sample was PBMCs. These TCRs come from a woman under 30 in good health and CMV-seronegative. Each CDR3 is given with its conserved first and last residue. Fields, in order: clone size, D gene, V gene, J gene, CDR3 protein, CDR3 DNA. The D gene is left open where the match is weak. Clone sizes are given selectively: once, few, many, or a class where the clone is expanded.

.,.,TRBV6-6,TRBJ1-1,CASSLRVDTEAFF,TGTGCCAGCAGTTTGAGGGTGGACACTGAAGCTTTCTTT
.,TRBD1,TRBV18,TRBJ1-4,CASSPRTGNEKLFF,TGTGCCAGCTCACCGCGGACAGGGAATGAAAAACTGTTTTTT
.,.,TRBV6-5,TRBJ1-5,CASRAGAWSQPQHF,TGTGCCAGCCGGGCAGGGGCGTGGAGTCAGCCCCAGCATTTT
.,.,TRBV5-6,TRBJ2-2,CASSLPRDTFTGELFF,TGTGCCAGCAGCTTGCCACGGGACACCTTCACCGGGGAGCTGTTTTTT
.,.,TRBV5-1,TRBJ2-2,CASSSRADRTGELFF,TGCGCCAGCAGCTCCCGCGCAGACAGGACCGGGGAGCTGTTTTTT
.,.,TRBV6-1,TRBJ2-1,CASSEYFRGQFF,TGTGCCAGCAGTGAATATTTCCGGGGACAGTTCTTC
few,.,TRBV19,TRBJ1-1,CASSILAENTEAFF,TGTGCCAGTAGTATCTTGGCAGAGAACACTGAAGCTTTCTTT
.,TRBD1,TRBV19,TRBJ1-5,CASSIEDRVQPQHF,TGTGCCAGTAGTATAGAGGACAGGGTTCAGCCCCAGCATTTT
.,TRBD2,TRBV5-1,TRBJ2-7,CASSPGLAGYEQYF,TGCGCCAGCAGCCCGGGACTAGCGGGATACGAGCAGTACTTC
.,TRBD1,TRBV7-2,TRBJ1-5,CASSPRTGYSNQPQHF,TGTGCCAGCAGCCCCCGGACAGGGTATAGCAATCAGCCCCAGCATTTT
.,TRBD2,TRBV4-1,TRBJ2-5,CASSQGGGIGQETQYF,TGCGCCAGCAGCCAAGGGGGGGGGATAGGCCAAGAGACCCAGTACTTC
.,TRBD1,TRBV7-9,TRBJ2-3,CASSLAGTGGRTDTQYF,TGTGCCAGCAGCTTAGCCGGGACAGGGGGCCGCACAGATACGCAGTATTTT
.,TRBD2,TRBV4-1,TRBJ2-1,CASSLGTSGGVGNEQFF,TGCGCCAGCAGCCTCGGGACTAGCGGGGGGGTGGGCAATGAGCAGTTCTTC
.,TRBD1,TRBV19,TRBJ1-2,CASSRISGTGPEVAF,TGTGCCAGTAGTCGGATTTCGGGGACAGGGCCAGAGGTTGCCTTC
once,TRBD1,TRBV6-5,TRBJ1-1,CASSRTGSATEAFF,TGTGCCAGCAGCCGGACAGGGTCGGCCACTGAAGCTTTCTTT
once,TRBD2,TRBV18,TRBJ2-7,CASSRGGEQYF,TGTGCCAGCTCCCGCGGGGGCGAGCAGTACTTC
.,TRBD1,TRBV28,TRBJ1-2,CASSLKGQYYTF,TGTGCCAGCAGCCTAAAGGGACAGTACTACACCTTC
.,.,TRBV4-1,TRBJ1-2,CASSQEEGGAPGYYGYTF,TGCGCCAGCAGCCAAGAGGAAGGGGGGGCGCCGGGGTACTATGGCTACACCTTC
.,.,TRBV19,TRBJ1-5,CASSILASNQPQHF,TGTGCCAGTAGTATTTTAGCTAGCAATCAGCCCCAGCATTTT
.,TRBD1,TRBV27,TRBJ1-2,CASRNPGQAYGYTF,TGTGCCAGCAGAAATCCGGGACAGGCCTATGGCTACACCTTC
.,.,TRBV11-2,TRBJ1-4,CASSPAGRVANEKLFF,TGTGCCAGCAGCCCCGCCGGCAGGGTGGCTAATGAAAAACTGTTTTTT
.,.,TRBV30,TRBJ1-1,CAWTSAFEAPYTEAFF,TGTGCCTGGACATCGGCATTCGAGGCGCCGTACACTGAAGCTTTCTTT
.,.,TRBV6-4,TRBJ2-5,CASSDSRAQETQYF,TGTGCCAGCAGTGACTCGAGGGCCCAAGAGACCCAGTACTTC
few,.,TRBV18,TRBJ1-4,CASSPGREEKLFF,TGTGCCAGCTCACCAGGGAGAGAAGAAAAACTGTTTTTT
.,.,TRBV5-6,TRBJ2-5,CASSLGTKETQYF,TGTGCCAGCAGCTTGGGGACAAAAGAGACCCAGTACTTC
.,.,TRBV30,TRBJ1-1,CAWSGTGFTEAFF,TGTGCCTGGAGCGGTACAGGTTTTACTGAAGCTTTCTTT
.,.,TRBV5-1,TRBJ2-5,CASSPRAGETQYF,TGCGCCAGCAGCCCCCGGGCGGGGGAGACCCAGTACTTC